This note documents a single T cell receptor beta chain sequence. The clone's antigen remains unknown. Base quality data are lacking; no much larger clone is found one base away. The label giving this sample's time point can be read as: cycle 1 day 1 (C1D1), immediately before nivolumab initiation. Relapse after autologous stem cell transplantation had occurred in all trial patients, and cohorts A, B and C were distinguished by prior brentuximab vedotin exposure. A total of fewer than 70 patients with relapsed/refractory classical Hodgkin lymphoma made up the trial cohort, and each patient's best overall response was complete response, partial response or progressive disease. In the multi-cohort phase II CheckMate 205 trial, trial patients received single-agent nivolumab. An independent review committee assessed best overall response by applying the 2007 International Working Group response criteria. Trial PBMCs were obtained immediately prior to nivolumab initiation (C1D1) and on therapy at cycle 2 day 1 and cycle 4 day 1. Peripheral blood was collected in 8 mL Vacutainer Cell Preparation Tubes, from which PBMCs were isolated by centrifugation and then cryopreserved.

The Qiagen DNeasy kit was used to extract genomic DNA both from unsorted PBMCs and from the negatively selected CD4+ and CD8+ fractions. TCR beta CDR3 regions were amplified by immunoSEQ multiplex PCR using primers annealing to V and J segments. A synthetic immune receptor repertoire was used to minimize amplification bias, and any residual bias was removed computationally once sequencing was done. The published analysis was carried out like this. Repertoire diversity was quantified as the Shannon entropy index using custom Python scripts. The unsorted, CD4+ and CD8+ repertoires were each analyzed separately, with the exception of combined analyses, where CD4+ and CD8+ sequences were merged in silico. Clonal expansion was defined as at least a 2-fold frequency increase after treatment relative to C1D1, with a pseudocount of 0.5 for undetected baseline clones. Clones with 0 or 1 copy at C1D1 were classified as singleton clones, and clones with 2 or more copies were classified as non-singleton clones. By matching protein sequences in sorted samples from the same patient, clones expanded in unsorted samples were annotated as CD4+, CD8+ or unknown. Wilcoxon tests on paired samples were used to test diversity changes from C1D1 to C4D1. TCRdb mirrors the immuneACCESS table, restricted to in-frame sequences. Some clones are absent from its copies; in checked studies, under half trace to an unresolved V gene, and the reason for the others is unknown. V and J calls and clone size are copied from that table; D and trimming were computed from the DNA. The sample table records 55,000 to 75,000 clones; about 93% of these occur just once. The top ten constitute about 7.8% of the sample.

The sample originates from a study of PD-1 blockade in classical Hodgkin lymphoma (dated by TCRdb to between 2020 and 2021). For the wider study: Nivolumab dosing was 3 mg/kg intravenously every 2 weeks, continuing until either disease progression or unacceptable toxicity. To define a peripheral blood immune signature of response to PD-1 blockade in classical Hodgkin lymphoma, the study combined TCR beta sequencing with CyTOF. What the study reported, not specific to this receptor: Among trial patients, those achieving complete response had baseline diversity similar to that of newly diagnosed patients, while diversity was significantly lower in partial responders and progressors. Diversity was lower in patients who began nivolumab less than 1 year after ASCT, so these patients were left out of later analyses to avoid confounding by immune reconstitution. By C4D1, a significant rise was seen in CD4+ TCR diversity but not in CD8+ TCR diversity (p=0.0027 vs p=0.16), and the rise was most apparent among complete responders (p=0.02). The study was limited to a single clinical trial cohort, and causes of repertoire differences, possibly disease activity or prior therapy, remained undefined. Baseline TCR diversity was reported as lower in newly diagnosed patients than in healthy donors, and lower still in relapsed/refractory patients.

The germline V gene (reference sequence) yields SEHNR for CDR1 and FQNEAQ for CDR2. There are 13 amino acids in the CDR3, from cysteine to phenylalanine inclusive. Only the CDR3 part of the read is kept: 39 bases, read in frame from the first base. V lost 5 bases and J lost 6 bases, and the count of bases not matched to a germline gene is 5. The clonotype originates from a human donor with classical Hodgkin lymphoma. The sample in question was peripheral blood mononuclear cells (PBMCs), obtained at baseline. The receptor chain draws on TRBV7-9 and TRBJ1-1; TRBD1 lines up with 8 middle nucleotides. The CDR3 is CASSADRASEAFF. The DNA sequence reads TGTGCCAGCAGCGCGGACAGGGCCTCTGAAGCTTTCTTT.